This T cell receptor (beta chain) comes out of a study of control samples from healthy donors and cancer patients. The table came from immunoSEQ multiplex PCR; TCRdb's copy has only in-frame clones and leaves some out. The table includes around 84,000 clones, 65% to 90% detected once. Per germline, CDR1 SGHRS and CDR2 YFSETQ. The CDR3 runs 15 residues. Trimming took 3 bases from V and 0 from J, leaving 13 bases between them. The TCR sequence derives from a man in his sixties with head and neck cancer. The sequenced material came from PBMCs. This rearrangement joins TRBV5-1 to TRBJ2-7, with D perhaps given as TRBD1 or TRBD2 (5 bases each). The CDR3 nucleotides are TGCGCCAGCAGCTGGGACCCCTTTGTCTCCTACGAGCAGTACTTC. Translated, it gives CASSWDPFVSYEQYF.